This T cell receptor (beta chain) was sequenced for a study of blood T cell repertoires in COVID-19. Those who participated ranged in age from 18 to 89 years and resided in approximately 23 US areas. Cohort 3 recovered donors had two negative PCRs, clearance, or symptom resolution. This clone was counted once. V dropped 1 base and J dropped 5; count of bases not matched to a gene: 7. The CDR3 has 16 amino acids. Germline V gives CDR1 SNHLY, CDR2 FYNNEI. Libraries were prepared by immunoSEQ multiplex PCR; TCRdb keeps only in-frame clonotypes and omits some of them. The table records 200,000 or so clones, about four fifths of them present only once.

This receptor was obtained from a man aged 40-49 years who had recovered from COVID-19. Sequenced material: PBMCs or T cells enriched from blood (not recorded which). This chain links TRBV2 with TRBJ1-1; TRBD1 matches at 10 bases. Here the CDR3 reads CASSEVFGTGDTEAFF. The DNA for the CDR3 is TGTGCCAGCAGTGAAGTGTTTGGGACAGGGGATACTGAAGCTTTCTTT. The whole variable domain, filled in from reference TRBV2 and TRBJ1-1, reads EPEVTQTPSHQVTQMGQEVILRCVPISNHLYFYWYRQILGQKVEFLVSFYNNEISEKSEIFDDQFSVERPDGSNFTLKIRSTKLEDSAMYFCASSEVFGTGDTEAFFGQGTRLTVV.